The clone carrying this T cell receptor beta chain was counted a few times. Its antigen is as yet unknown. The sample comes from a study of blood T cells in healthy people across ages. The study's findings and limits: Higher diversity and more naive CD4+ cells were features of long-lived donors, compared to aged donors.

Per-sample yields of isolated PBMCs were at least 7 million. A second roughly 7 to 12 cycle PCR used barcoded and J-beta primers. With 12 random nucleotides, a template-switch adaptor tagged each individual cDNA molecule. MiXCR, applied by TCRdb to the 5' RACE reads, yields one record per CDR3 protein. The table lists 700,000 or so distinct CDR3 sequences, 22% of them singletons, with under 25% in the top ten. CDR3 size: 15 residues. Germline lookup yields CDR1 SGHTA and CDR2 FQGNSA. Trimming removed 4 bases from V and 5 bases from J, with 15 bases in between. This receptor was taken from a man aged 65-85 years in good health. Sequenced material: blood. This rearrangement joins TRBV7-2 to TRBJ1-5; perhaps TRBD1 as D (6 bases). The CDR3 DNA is TGTGCCAGCAGCTCCGGACACGGGGGCTATCAGCCCCAGCATTTT. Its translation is CASSSGHGGYQPQHF.